One and the same sample provided the 27 T cell receptor beta chains below, sequenced in a study of blood T cell repertoires in COVID-19 (dated by TCRdb to about 2020). Preparation of the library involved the immunoSEQ multiplex PCR assay. TCRdb took over this immuneACCESS table, retaining in-frame rearrangements with V and J assigned. Such tables are incomplete; in checked studies, under half of the missing clones stem from an unresolved V gene, and the remainder is unexplained. This sample holds about 360,000 clones; 70% to 90% were observed only once. The ten largest clones represent 1% to 1.5% of the sample. Sequenced material: PBMCs or T cells enriched from blood (not recorded which). The receptor set was obtained from a young man who had recovered from COVID-19.

The genes are TRBV6-6 and TRBJ1-5; D perhaps matches TRBD1 (5 bases). This CDR3 region has 14 residues. V was shortened by 10 bases and J by 8 bases, with 21 bases between the two germline ends. Germline-derived CDR1 and CDR2 are MNHNY and SVGAGI (reference sequence). The CDR3 sequence is CATTLLGPGEPQHF. The CDR3 DNA reads TGTGCCACTACCCTCTTGGGGCCAGGTGAGCCCCAGCATTTT.

This sequence joins TRBV7-2 and TRBJ2-5; TRBD2 matches 11 bases. The CDR3 consists of 16 residues. After removal of 7 bases from V and 6 bases from J, the junction contained 13 bases not matched to a gene. Germline CDR1 and CDR2: SGHTA and FQGNSA. CDR3 sequence: CASTEFSGGVWKTQYF. For the CDR3, the DNA is TGTGCCAGCACCGAATTTAGCGGGGGGGTTTGGAAGACCCAGTACTTC.

This chain uses TRBV4-2 with TRBJ1-1; D is ambiguous. The V gene's germline CDR1 is LGHNA and CDR2 YNFKEQ. V was pared by 0 bases and J by 4 bases, with 9 bases between. The CDR3 has 14 amino acids. CDR3 residues: CASSQDPMSTEAFF. Written as DNA, the CDR3 is TGTGCCAGCAGCCAAGACCCGATGAGCACTGAAGCTTTCTTT.

The chain employs TRBV3-1 (or the pseudogene TRBV3-2) and TRBJ1-1, with no clear D. Trimming left V 1 base short and J 2 bases short, with 11 bases between. CDR1 and CDR2 from the germline V gene are LGHDT and YNNKEL (reference sequence). The CDR3 is 15 residues long. For the CDR3, the DNA is TGTGCCAGCAGCCAAGGTTGGGCAGGTAACACTGAAGCTTTCTTT. It encodes CASSQGWAGNTEAFF.

The chain uses TRBV11-2 and TRBJ2-4; the D gene is possibly TRBD2 (6 bases). Germline CDR1 reads SGHAT; CDR2 reads FQNNGV. The CDR3 is made up of 16 amino acids. V lost 0 bases to trimming and J lost 0 bases, with 9 bases between them. CDR3 sequence: CASSLDGGTAKNIQYF. DNA for the CDR3: TGTGCCAGCAGCTTAGATGGCGGGACAGCCAAAAACATTCAGTACTTC.

The V gene is TRBV9, the J gene TRBJ2-3; no firm D call. Trimming took 0 bases from V and 4 from J, leaving 9 bases between them. Per the germline V gene, CDR1 is SGDLS and CDR2 is YYNGEE. There are 14 residues in the CDR3. The CDR3 DNA reads as TGTGCCAGCAGCGTAGTTCCAGCGTCAGATACGCAGTATTTT. It is translated as CASSVVPASDTQYF.

The chain is built from TRBV5-1 and TRBJ1-2; 7 bases fit TRBD1. Germline trimming cut 5 bases from V and 6 bases from J; bases unmatched to any gene: 10. The CDR3 has 14 amino acids. In germline, CDR1 is SGHRS, CDR2 YFSETQ. The CDR3 sequence: CASSLGGAENGYTF. The CDR3 DNA reads as TGCGCCAGCAGTTTAGGGGGCGCAGAGAATGGCTACACCTTC.

The J gene is TRBJ1-1, the V gene TRBV25-1, with 7 bases aligning to TRBD1. Trimming cost V 2 bases and J 5 bases; bases outside gene matches: 11. There are 16 residues in the CDR3. The germline gives CDR1 MGHDK, CDR2 SYGVNS. The CDR3 region is CASSEAPGQVLTEAFF. DNA of the CDR3: TGTGCCAGCAGTGAAGCGCCCGGACAGGTCTTGACTGAAGCTTTCTTT.

This chain's CDR3 is CASSIGDRAGNTIYF. The CDR3 DNA sequence: TGTGCCAGTAGTATTGGGGACAGGGCTGGAAACACCATATATTTT. The rearrangement uses TRBV19 and TRBJ1-3; 9 bases are shared with TRBD1. The CDR3 loop spans 15 amino acids. With V trimmed by 3 bases and J by 2 bases, 2 bases remained unmatched. Per the germline V gene, CDR1 is LNHDA and CDR2 is SQIVND (reference sequence).

The V and J genes are TRBV7-6 and TRBJ1-5; D is undetermined. Germline CDR1 SGHVS, CDR2 FNYEAQ. Deletions cut 2 bases from V and 0 bases from J, with 8 bases between. The CDR3 contains 15 residues. CDR3 bases: TGTGCCAGCAGCTTAAAGCCAAATAGCAATCAGCCCCAGCATTTT. Protein sequence: CASSLKPNSNQPQHF.

The sample holds one count of this clone. The chain recombines TRBV12-3 or TRBV12-4 with TRBJ1-5; D unresolved. CDR3 length: 13 residues. The V end lost 6 bases, the J end lost 4 bases, and 10 bases lay between the germline ends. CDR3 in DNA: TGTGCCAGCAGCGCCGCGAAAAATCAGCCCCAGCATTTT. It yields the protein CASSAAKNQPQHF.

The rearrangement uses TRBV7-2 and TRBJ2-1, with 16 nucleotides matching TRBD2. This CDR3 has 18 amino acids. V trimming: 10 bases; J trimming: 2 bases; junction bases outside the gene matches: 11. Germline V CDR1 and CDR2: SGHTA, FQGNSA. The chain's CDR3 is CATWSGTSGGAPYNEQFF. Written as DNA, the CDR3 is TGTGCCACGTGGTCCGGGACTAGCGGGGGGGCCCCCTACAATGAGCAGTTCTTC.

The chain carries TRBV19 and TRBJ2-3, with D perhaps TRBD2 (6 bases). The germline V gene has CDR1 LNHDA and CDR2 SQIVND (reference sequence). Trimming pared 5 bases from V and 6 bases from J, leaving 12 bases between. This CDR3 spans 13 amino acids. The CDR3 loop reads CASSFWGGDTQYF. The DNA for the CDR3 is TGTGCCAGTAGTTTTTGGGGAGGCGATACGCAGTATTTT. Full variable domain (rest looked up from reference TRBV19 and TRBJ2-3): DGGITQSPKYLFRKEGQNVTLSCEQNLNHDAMYWYRQDPGQGLRLIYYSQIVNDFQKGDIAEGYSVSREKKESFPLTVTSAQKNPTAFYLCASSFWGGDTQYFGPGTRLTVL.

The gene calls are TRBV19 and TRBJ1-1, with 7 bases that match TRBD1. Germline V gene sequence: CDR1 LNHDA, CDR2 SQIVND (reference sequence). This CDR3 has 13 residues. The V and J ends lost 7 bases and 2 bases, in that order; junction bases with no gene match: 4. CDR3 in amino acids: CASKGQTNTEAFF. In DNA form, the CDR3 reads TGTGCCAGTAAGGGACAGACAAACACTGAAGCTTTCTTT.

As concerns this clone: One end of the junction is discordant with germline, which a read error may explain. The same CDR3 arises from other DNA sequences in this sample as well. This sequence joins TRBV19 and TRBJ2-5; TRBD2 is a possible D gene (6 bases). The CDR3 spans 13 residues. The germline gives CDR1 LNHDA, CDR2 SQIVND (reference sequence). The CDR3 region is CASSPEGEETQYF. The CDR3 region has the DNA TGTGCCAGTAGCCCGGAGGGAGAAGAGACTCAGTACTTC. The complete variable domain, with remaining parts taken from reference TRBV19 and TRBJ2-5, reads DGGITQSPKYLFRKEGQNVTLSCEQNLNHDAMYWYRQDPGQGLRLIYYSQIVNDFQKGDIAEGYSVSREKKESFPLTVTSAQKNPTAFYLCASSPEGEETQYFGPGTRLLVL.

The chain recombines TRBV28 with TRBJ1-2; D perhaps matches TRBD1 (6 bases). V was trimmed by 5 bases and J by 6 bases, leaving 19 bases between them. From germline, CDR1 is MDHEN and CDR2 SYDVKM. This CDR3 has 15 residues. CDR3 region: CASSPSGARRHGYTF. CDR3 bases: TGTGCCAGCAGTCCCTCAGGGGCCCGGCGGCATGGCTACACCTTC.

V gene TRBV5-1 combines with J gene TRBJ2-3; D is possibly TRBD1 (5 bases). This CDR3 region has 14 residues. CDR1 is SGHRS, CDR2 YFSETQ, per germline. With 5 bases removed from V and 6 bases from J, the gap between germline ends came to 16 bases. The CDR3 region has the DNA TGCGCCAGCAGTCTTGGGCAGGGTGAGGATACGCAGTATTTT. As protein: CASSLGQGEDTQYF. The whole variable domain, filled in from reference TRBV5-1 and TRBJ2-3, reads KAGVTQTPRYLIKTRGQQVTLSCSPISGHRSVSWYQQTPGQGLQFLFEYFSETQRNKGNFPGRFSGRQFSNSRSEMNVSTLELGDSALYLCASSLGQGEDTQYFGPGTRLTVL.

This clone was observed a handful of times. The chain uses TRBV25-1 and TRBJ1-3; possibly TRBD1 for D (6 bases). CDR3 length: 14 residues. Germline values: CDR1 MGHDK, CDR2 SYGVNS. Trimming took off 3 bases at V and 3 bases at J, with 9 bases between the two ends. The CDR3 sequence is CASSEGAGGNTIYF. The CDR3, as DNA: TGTGCCAGCAGTGAGGGGGCGGGTGGAAACACCATATATTTT. Looking up the rest from reference TRBV25-1 and TRBJ1-3 gives the full variable domain: EADIYQTPRYLVIGTGKKITLECSQTMGHDKMYWYQQDPGMELHLIHYSYGVNSTEKGDLSSESTVSRIRTEHFPLTLESARPSHTSQYLCASSEGAGGNTIYFGEGSWLTVV.

The V call is TRBV27, the J call TRBJ2-5; 8 positions agree with TRBD2. The V gene's germline CDR1 is MNHEY and CDR2 SMNVEV (reference sequence). CDR3 length: 15 amino acids. The ends lost 2 bases at V and 0 bases at J; junction bases unmatched: 2. The CDR3 DNA follows: TGTGCCAGCAGTTTAGCGGGGGGCCACCAAGAGACCCAGTACTTC. Its protein is CASSLAGGHQETQYF.

The rearrangement uses TRBV7-9 and TRBJ1-2; perhaps TRBD1 as D (5 bases). The CDR3 contains 13 residues. Germline values: CDR1 SEHNR, CDR2 FQNEAQ (reference sequence). V gave up 5 bases and J gave up 4 bases, with 11 bases separating them. The CDR3 spells CASSVQGGYGYTF. CDR3 bases: TGTGCCAGCAGCGTGCAGGGAGGCTATGGCTACACCTTC.

The V gene is TRBV3-1 (or the pseudogene TRBV3-2), the J gene TRBJ1-1; D gene unclear. Germline assignment: CDR1 LGHDT and CDR2 YNNKEL (reference sequence). The CDR3 is 18 residues long. Trimming removed 5 bases from V and 1 base from J, with 23 bases in between. The CDR3 loop is CASSARTGPVASNTEAFF. DNA for the CDR3: TGTGCCAGCAGCGCCCGGACTGGTCCAGTGGCTTCGAACACTGAAGCTTTCTTT.

The chain recombines TRBV10-3 with TRBJ2-1; D might be TRBD2 (6 bases). Between the trimmed V and J ends, which lost 8 bases and 0 bases, there was a span of 14 bases. The CDR3 has 15 residues. CDR1 and CDR2 from the germline V gene are ENHRY and SYGVKD. Here the CDR3 reads CAIGPDGSSYNEQFF. Here the CDR3 DNA reads TGTGCCATCGGTCCGGACGGGAGCTCCTACAATGAGCAGTTCTTC.

With regard to this clone: This sample also contains other DNA sequences that code for the same CDR3. The CDR3 nucleotides read TGTGCCAGCAGCCAAGATCTTGGAGGTTACACCTTC. The encoded protein is CASSQDLGGYTF. The J gene is TRBJ1-2, the V gene TRBV3-1 (or the pseudogene TRBV3-2); D is uncertain. Germline-derived CDR1 and CDR2 are LGHDT and YNNKEL (reference sequence). This CDR3 contains 12 residues. The V end lost 0 bases, the J end lost 11 bases, and 10 bases lay between the germline ends.

This clone was recorded only once. V is TRBV29-1 and J is TRBJ2-1; D perhaps matches TRBD2 (5 bases). Germline V lookup: CDR1 SQVTM, CDR2 ANQGSEA. Trimming stripped 0 bases from V and 8 bases from J, with 11 bases between. This CDR3 is 13 amino acids long. The CDR3 reads CSVEDFLAYEQFF. DNA of the CDR3: TGCAGCGTTGAAGATTTTCTAGCCTATGAGCAGTTCTTC.

The CDR3 loop reads CASSQDVIGTGGGNTIYF. The CDR3 nucleotides are TGCGCCAGCAGCCAAGATGTGATTGGGACCGGAGGGGGAAACACCATATATTTT. This chain joins TRBV4-3 and TRBJ1-3; tentatively, D is TRBD1 (5 bases). Trimming shortened V by 0 bases and J by 4 bases, and 19 bases separated the two germline ends. CDR1 is LGHNA, CDR2 YSLEER, per germline. The CDR3 is 18 amino acids.

The genes are TRBV7-2 and TRBJ2-5; 9 bases agree with TRBD2. The germline V gene encodes CDR1 SGHTA and CDR2 FQGNSA. V gave up 1 base and J gave up 4 bases; unmatched junction bases: 4. The CDR3 loop spans 15 amino acids. The CDR3 DNA reads as TGTGCCAGCAGCTTAGGGGCTAGCGGGGTAGAGACCCAGTACTTC. This sequence encodes CASSLGASGVETQYF.

The chain joins TRBV5-1 to TRBJ2-3, with TRBD1 matching over 7 bases. The CDR3 contains 14 residues. Germline V gene data show CDR1 as SGHRS and CDR2 as YFSETQ. V was pared by 4 bases and J by 0 bases, with 2 bases of the junction left unmatched. As DNA, the CDR3 is TGCGCCAGCAGCGGGGGACAGAGCACAGATACGCAGTATTTT. It specifies CASSGGQSTDTQYF.